This T cell receptor (beta chain) was profiled in a study of cytomegalovirus exposure and HLA in healthy donors. Healthy people donating bone marrow made up the donors. PCR amplification relied on 60 Vbeta primers (plus 13 Jbeta primers). Measured with immunoSEQ multiplex PCR; TCRdb has only the in-frame clones, and not every one. Of roughly 150,000 clones in the sample, over 8% were seen once. CDR1 and CDR2 from the germline V gene are MDHEN and SYDVKM. The CDR3 length is 14 residues. Trimming cost V 6 bases and J 1 base; bases outside gene matches: 5. The chain recombines TRBV28 with TRBJ1-1; 7 bases line up with TRBD1. The sample consisted of PBMCs. The sequence was obtained from a male donor in good health and CMV-seronegative. CDR3 protein: CASRGRGPNTEAFF. For the CDR3, the DNA is TGTGCCAGCAGGGGTAGGGGGCCGAACACTGAAGCTTTCTTT. The entire variable domain, with the rest obtained from reference TRBV28 and TRBJ1-1, is as follows: DVKVTQSSRYLVKRTGEKVFLECVQDMDHENMFWYRQDPGLGLRLIYFSYDVKMKEKGDIPEGYSVSREKKERFSLILESASTNQTSMYLCASRGRGPNTEAFFGQGTRLTVV.